Presented here are 19 T cell receptor beta chains from one specimen sequenced in a study of shared clonotypes between healthy human individuals. Assay: immunoSEQ multiplex PCR; the TCRdb copy retains only in-frame clones and omits some. The data hold 2 million or so clones, with 85% to 95% observed a single time. Source material: naive CD4+ T cells sorted from blood. Subset described: CD45RA+ positively selected. The receptors were gathered from a man aged 18 to 29 in good health.

The rearrangement joins TRBV18 to TRBJ1-1; the match to TRBD1 covers 9 bases. V lost 8 bases and J lost 4; bases outside the gene matches: 17. CDR3 length: 17 residues. Per the germline V gene, CDR1 is KGHSH and CDR2 is LQKENI. CDR3 region: CASPTGTGSGEGTEAFF. The DNA for the CDR3 is TGTGCCAGCCCAACCGGGACAGGGTCGGGGGAAGGCACTGAAGCTTTCTTT. Full variable domain (remainder filled in from reference TRBV18 and TRBJ1-1): NAGVMQNPRHLVRRRGQEARLRCSPMKGHSHVYWYRQLPEEGLKFMVYLQKENIIDESGMPKERFSAEFPKEGPSILRIQQVVRGDSAAYFCASPTGTGSGEGTEAFFGQGTRLTVV.

The chain joins TRBV5-1 to TRBJ1-2; no reliable D call. The V end lost 4 bases, the J end lost 6 bases, and 10 bases lay between the germline ends. The length of the CDR3 is 12 residues. Germline-derived CDR1 and CDR2 are SGHRS and YFSETQ. DNA for the CDR3: TGCGCCAGCAGCCAGGCTTTAGATGGCTACACCTTC. It codes for CASSQALDGYTF. The variable domain in full, with the rest retrieved from reference TRBV5-1 and TRBJ1-2, is KAGVTQTPRYLIKTRGQQVTLSCSPISGHRSVSWYQQTPGQGLQFLFEYFSETQRNKGNFPGRFSGRQFSNSRSEMNVSTLELGDSALYLCASSQALDGYTFGSGTRLTVV.

The chain couples TRBV21-1 to TRBJ1-1; the table calls TRBD1, which could not be checked here. TRBV21-1 is a recognized pseudogene. This CDR3 contains 15 residues. This CDR3 reads CASSGKGRENTEAFF. The CDR3 DNA follows: TGTGCCAGCAGCGGTAAGGGGCGAGAGAACACTGAAGCTTTCTTT.

In its sample, this clone was seen a few times. The chain links TRBV21-1 to TRBJ1-1. TRBV21-1 is marked as a pseudogene. The length of the CDR3 is 12 residues. The CDR3 region is CASSKATAEAFF. CDR3 bases: TGTGCCAGCAGCAAAGCTACGGCTGAAGCTTTCTTT.

The V and J genes are TRBV25-1 and TRBJ2-7; no reliable D call. Germline V lookup: CDR1 MGHDK, CDR2 SYGVNS. With 2 bases removed from V and 4 bases from J, the gap between germline ends came to 6 bases. The CDR3 loop spans 12 amino acids. CDR3 in amino acids: CASSEHPYEQYF. CDR3 bases: TGTGCCAGCAGTGAACACCCATACGAGCAGTACTTC.

In its sample, this clone was seen once. The gene calls are TRBV10-1 and TRBJ1-2, with 12 bases lining up with TRBD1. CDR3 length: 15 amino acids. The germline gives CDR1 WNHNN, CDR2 SYGVQD (reference sequence). The V and J ends lost 2 bases and 4 bases, in that order; junction bases with no gene match: 2. The CDR3 sequence is CASSERDRGLYGYTF. The CDR3 nucleotides read TGCGCCAGCAGTGAGAGGGACAGGGGGCTCTATGGCTACACCTTC.

The chain couples TRBV6-5 to TRBJ2-1, with D possibly TRBD2 on 5 matching bases. The germline V gene has CDR1 MNHEY and CDR2 SVGAGI. CDR3 length equals 13 residues. V was trimmed by 6 bases and J by 3 bases, leaving 9 bases between them. The CDR3 nucleotides are TGTGCCAGCAGAACGGGGAACTACAATGAGCAGTTCTTC. Residues: CASRTGNYNEQFF.

In nucleotides, the CDR3 is TGTGCCACCGGGACAGAGACCTACGAGCAGTACTTC. Translation gives CATGTETYEQYF. The chain couples TRBV6-5 to TRBJ2-7; 7 positions agree with TRBD1. Trimming at V came to 10 bases and at J to 2 bases, leaving 5 bases not matched to a gene. From germline, CDR1 is MNHEY and CDR2 SVGAGI. This CDR3 comprises 12 residues.

The gene calls are TRBV7-2 and TRBJ1-5; D is ambiguous. Trimming took 0 bases from V and 8 from J, leaving 11 bases between them. The CDR3 is 14 residues long. Per germline, CDR1 SGHTA and CDR2 FQGNSA. CDR3 sequence reads: CASSLAPFREPQHF. DNA of the CDR3: TGTGCCAGCAGCTTAGCACCGTTCCGGGAGCCCCAGCATTTT.

V and J are TRBV7-9 and TRBJ1-1, with TRBD1 matching 7 bases. Germline V lookup: CDR1 SEHNR, CDR2 FQNEAQ (reference sequence). J gave up 6 bases and V 2 bases, and 9 bases lay outside the gene matches. The CDR3 contains 15 residues. The CDR3 is CASSLLGTGTAEAFF. The CDR3 region has the DNA TGTGCCAGCAGCTTATTAGGTACGGGGACAGCTGAAGCTTTCTTT.

The chain combines TRBV6-6 with TRBJ2-7, with 14 bases identical to TRBD2. CDR1 and CDR2 from the germline V gene are MNHNY and SVGAGI (reference sequence). The CDR3 contains 15 residues. V shed 6 bases and J 0 bases; nucleotides not matched to a gene: 1. In DNA form, the CDR3 reads TGTGCCAGCAGGGGGACTAGCGGGAGCTCCTACGAGCAGTACTTC. Translating gives CASRGTSGSSYEQYF.

This chain connects TRBV18 to TRBJ2-3, with D possibly called TRBD1 or TRBD2 (5 bases each). The CDR3 has 17 amino acids. Trimming took off 0 bases at V and 1 base at J, with 14 bases between the two ends. Per germline, CDR1 KGHSH and CDR2 LQKENI. CDR3 bases: TGTGCCAGCTCACCACCGATGCAGGGAGTGCGCACAGATACGCAGTATTTT. Protein sequence: CASSPPMQGVRTDTQYF.

This clone showed up just once. The chain links TRBV18 to TRBJ2-2; D perhaps matches TRBD1 (5 bases). This CDR3 is built from 15 residues. Germline assignment: CDR1 KGHSH and CDR2 LQKENI. V shed 0 bases and J shed 7 bases, with 12 bases lying between them. CDR3 bases: TGTGCCAGCTCACCACCACAGGATTATGGCGGGGAGCTGTTTTTT. Its protein is CASSPPQDYGGELFF.

V gene TRBV6-1 combines with J gene TRBJ2-3, with 10 bases matching TRBD1. CDR3 size: 14 residues. The V gene's germline CDR1 is MNHNS and CDR2 SASEGT. V dropped 5 bases and J dropped 3; count of bases not matched to a gene: 2. The CDR3 sequence: CASSRTGGTDTQYF. In DNA, the CDR3 is TGTGCCAGCAGTCGGACAGGGGGAACAGATACGCAGTATTTT.

The gene calls are TRBV4-1 and TRBJ2-3, with D possibly being TRBD2 (5 bases). With 0 bases removed from V and 1 base from J, the gap between germline ends came to 20 bases. This CDR3 is built from 19 residues. Germline-derived CDR1 and CDR2 are MGHRA and YSYEKL. The CDR3 sequence: CASSQDSGLGTLGTDTQYF. The CDR3 coding sequence is TGCGCCAGCAGCCAAGATTCCGGACTGGGAACCCTCGGCACAGATACGCAGTATTTT.

The V and J genes are TRBV19 and TRBJ2-7, with a weak D call TRBD1 (6 bases). With 10 bases removed from V and 4 bases from J, the gap between germline ends came to 14 bases. The CDR3 has 12 amino acids. CDR1 and CDR2 from the germline V gene are LNHDA and SQIVND (reference sequence). The CDR3, as DNA: TGTGCCACCAGACAGGACGCGTACGAGCAGTACTTC. Its protein is CATRQDAYEQYF.

V and J are TRBV5-1 and TRBJ2-7; D gene uncertain. V was pared by 0 bases and J by 1 base, with 11 bases between. CDR1 is SGHRS, CDR2 YFSETQ, per germline. The CDR3 is made up of 15 amino acids. The CDR3: CASSLEGPRSYEQYF. The CDR3 nucleotides are TGCGCCAGCAGCTTGGAGGGCCCCAGATCCTACGAGCAGTACTTC.

This sequence joins TRBV7-9 and TRBJ2-1; D is ambiguous. The V gene lost 5 bases and the J gene lost 6 bases, with 17 bases spanning the gap. Looked up from germline, CDR1 is SEHNR and CDR2 is FQNEAQ (reference sequence). This CDR3 has 15 residues. CDR3 loop: CASSPSAAPSNEQFF. The CDR3 DNA sequence: TGTGCCAGCAGCCCCTCGGCCGCCCCTTCCAATGAGCAGTTCTTC.

This rearrangement joins TRBV27 to TRBJ2-1; tentative D call: TRBD2 (6 bases). The CDR3 loop spans 11 amino acids. Looked up from germline, CDR1 is MNHEY and CDR2 is SMNVEV (reference sequence). The ends were cut back, 6 bases at V and 12 bases at J, with 12 bases in the middle. Here the CDR3 reads CASRTVGGQFF. The CDR3 bases are TGTGCCAGCAGAACGGTGGGAGGGCAGTTCTTC.